The 22 T cell receptor beta chains presented below share a single source sample, sequenced in a study of T cell clonality in common variable immunodeficiency. Sequenced by immunoSEQ multiplex PCR; TCRdb stores in-frame clones only, minus some. The profile covers tens of thousands of clones, none occurring a single time. The source material was peripheral blood mononuclear cells. The receptors derive from a person aged 18-69 years in good health.

This clone was detected many times. CDR3: CASSLASGMETQYF. The DNA read from the CDR3 is TGTGCCAGCAGCTTAGCTAGCGGGATGGAGACC. The genes are TRBV5-4 and TRBJ2-5; 9 bases map to TRBD2. The read comes to an end 3 residues before the CDR3 does, leaving the germline J gene to fill in the end. The V segment lost 2 bases and the J segment 5 bases; nucleotides outside the gene matches: 4. CDR1 is SGHNT and CDR2 is YYREEE in the germline V gene (reference sequence). CDR3 size: 14 residues.

In its sample, this clone was seen many times. CDR3 loop: CSARDVTSGSESYNEQFF. The sequenced CDR3 bases are TGCAGTGCTAGAGACGTGACTAGCGGGAGTGAGAGCTACAATGAG. The chain employs TRBV20-1 and TRBJ2-1; TRBD2 agrees at 12 bases. From the germline J gene comes the end of the CDR3, since the read stops 3 residues before it. V gave up 0 bases and J gave up 3 bases; unmatched junction bases: 9. The CDR3 loop spans 18 amino acids. Germline V lookup: CDR1 DFQATT, CDR2 SNEGSKA (reference sequence).

In this sample, this clone turned up many times. Read sequence stops 3 residues before the CDR3 end, and the germline J gene provides the missing end. The chain recombines TRBV19 with TRBJ2-3, with D possibly matching TRBD1 (6 bases). V dropped 5 bases and J dropped 0 bases, with 18 bases sitting between them. Germline values: CDR1 LNHDA, CDR2 SQIVND (reference sequence). The CDR3 extends over 17 amino acids. The chain's CDR3 is CASSANHRETSTDTQYF. The part of the CDR3 DNA that was read is TGTGCCAGTAGTGCAAACCACAGGGAGACTAGCACAGATACG. The variable domain in full, completed from reference TRBV19 and TRBJ2-3, reads DGGITQSPKYLFRKEGQNVTLSCEQNLNHDAMYWYRQDPGQGLRLIYYSQIVNDFQKGDIAEGYSVSREKKESFPLTVTSAQKNPTAFYLCASSANHRETSTDTQYFGPGTRLTVL.

About this clone: The CDR3 extends 3 residues past the end of the read, so its final part is completed from the germline J gene. The chain joins TRBV19 to TRBJ1-2; D gene uncertain. Germline loops: CDR1 LNHDA, CDR2 SQIVND (reference sequence). This CDR3 contains 12 residues. The sequenced CDR3 bases are TGTGCCAGTATGGGCACCTTCTACGAC. It is translated as CASMGTFYD. The entire CDR3 protein is CASMGTFYDYTF.

This clone was observed a handful of times. The read ends 3 residues before the CDR3 terminus; that terminus is restored from the germline J gene. This chain uses TRBV6-1 with TRBJ1-2, with no clear D. The germline gives CDR1 MNHNS, CDR2 SASEGT. The CDR3 has 17 residues. The covered CDR3 bases are TGTGCCAGCAGTGAAGCTGAATATAGCGGGAGGGCCCACGAC. Encoded protein: CASSEAEYSGRAHD. The complete CDR3 sequence is CASSEAEYSGRAHDYTF.

In its sample, this clone was seen a few times. Read coverage stops 3 residues before the CDR3 terminus; the germline J gene supplies the remainder. The chain recombines TRBV2 with TRBJ1-2; no clear D. CDR3 length equals 12 residues. From germline, CDR1 is SNHLY and CDR2 FYNNEI. The V end lost 4 bases, the J end lost 5 bases, and 8 bases lay between the germline ends. The CDR3 DNA, read in part, is TGTGCCAGCAGTGGGCAGATATATGGC. This gives the protein CASSGQIYG. The entire CDR3 sequence reads CASSGQIYGYTF.

This clone showed up many times. The CDR3 goes on 3 residues after the read ends, and that part is filled in from the germline J gene. The chain links TRBV7-3 to TRBJ1-3; weak D call: TRBD1 (5 bases). Germline V gene sequence: CDR1 SGHTA, CDR2 FQGTGA. Trimming took 4 bases from V and 2 from J, leaving 9 bases between them. The CDR3 spans 14 residues. The CDR3 spells CASSSTATGNTIYF. CDR3 bases read: TGTGCCAGCAGCTCGACAGCAACTGGAAACACC.

The sample holds many counts of this clone. The DNA ends 3 residues before the CDR3 does, and the rest of the CDR3 is filled in from the germline J gene. This rearrangement joins TRBV2 to TRBJ2-1, with 14 positions matching TRBD2. After removal of 4 bases from V and 9 bases from J, the junction contained 5 bases not matched to a gene. Germline V lookup: CDR1 SNHLY, CDR2 FYNNEI. The CDR3 totals 15 residues. The sequenced CDR3 bases are TGTGCCAGCAGTGCGGAAGGACTAGCGGGAGGTGAG. Translating it yields CASSAEGLAGGE. The CDR3, in full, reads CASSAEGLAGGEQFF.

Ten or more counts support this clone. Read sequence stops 3 residues before the CDR3 end, and the germline J gene provides the missing end. The J gene is TRBJ2-7, the V gene TRBV7-2, with D unclear. The V end lost 5 bases, the J end lost 2 bases, and 13 bases lay between the germline ends. The CDR3 runs to 14 residues. Per germline, CDR1 SGHTA and CDR2 FQGNSA. The covered CDR3 bases are TGTGCCAGCAGCCCTGATGGCGGTCCCTACGAG. This translates into CASSPDGGPYE. The full CDR3 sequence reads CASSPDGGPYEQYF.

The table lists this clone with many counts. Read coverage stops 3 residues before the CDR3 terminus; the germline J gene supplies the remainder. The chain has TRBV7-3 and TRBJ1-1; D is possibly TRBD1 (5 bases). CDR3 size: 14 residues. Trimming took 0 bases from V and 5 from J, leaving 10 bases between them. The germline V gene has CDR1 SGHTA and CDR2 FQGTGA. CDR3 loop: CASSLTGGRTEAFF. Partial CDR3 DNA: TGTGCCAGCAGCTTAACCGGGGGGAGAACTGAA.

This clone came up many times. The DNA ends 3 residues before the CDR3 does, and the rest of the CDR3 is filled in from the germline J gene. The chain has TRBV20-1 and TRBJ2-3; D is uncertain. The CDR3 has 17 residues. The germline V gene has CDR1 DFQATT and CDR2 SNEGSKA (reference sequence). V dropped 0 bases and J dropped 0 bases, with 16 bases sitting between them. The CDR3 DNA, read in part, is TGCAGTGCTAGAGATTTTACCACTCAGACTAGCACAGATACG. It is translated as CSARDFTTQTSTDT. The CDR3 in its entirety is CSARDFTTQTSTDTQYF.

This clone appeared many times. The read is 3 residues too short to cover the CDR3 end, so that end is filled in from the germline J gene. The chain recombines TRBV7-2 with TRBJ2-3; D ambiguous. This CDR3 has 14 residues. Trimming removed 4 bases at V and 2 bases at J, with 10 bases between. Germline CDR1 SGHTA, CDR2 FQGNSA. The CDR3 bases that were read are TGTGCCAGCAGCTCTGGGCCGTACACAGATACG. Translated: CASSSGPYTDT. The CDR3 as a whole reads CASSSGPYTDTQYF.

In this sample, this clone turned up many times. The read stops 3 residues short of the end of the CDR3; the missing end is completed from the germline J gene. The chain employs TRBV15 and TRBJ2-1; 10 bases align to TRBD1. V gave up 3 bases and J gave up 9 bases; unmatched junction bases: 8. The CDR3 runs to 15 residues. From germline, CDR1 is LNHNV and CDR2 YYDKDF (reference sequence). CDR3 DNA, as far as it was read: TGTGCCACCAGCAGGACAGGGGGCCAAGGGAGTGAG. It encodes CATSRTGGQGSE. The whole CDR3 sequence reads CATSRTGGQGSEQFF. The full variable domain, its missing parts supplied by reference TRBV15 and TRBJ2-1, is DAMVIQNPRYQVTQFGKPVTLSCSQTLNHNVMYWYQQKSSQAPKLLFHYYDKDFNNEADTPDNFQSRRPNTSFCFLDIRSPGLGDTAMYLCATSRTGGQGSEQFFGPGTRLTVL.

This clone was recorded at least ten times. The CDR3 end lies 3 residues beyond the end of the read and is filled in from the germline J gene. The V gene is TRBV7-8, the J gene TRBJ2-1; unclear D gene. V dropped 7 bases and J dropped 9 bases, with 13 bases sitting between them. Per the germline V gene, CDR1 is SGHVS and CDR2 is FQNEAQ. CDR3 length: 12 residues. CDR3 DNA (partial): TGTGCCAGCACGCGACACCTGGGTGAG. It encodes CASTRHLGE. The entire CDR3 is CASTRHLGEQFF.

This clone has ten or more counts. The CDR3 end is not reached by the read, which stops 3 residues before it; the germline J gene fills it in. The chain is built from TRBV2 and TRBJ1-6; D is perhaps TRBD1 (5 bases). Per the germline V gene, CDR1 is SNHLY and CDR2 is FYNNEI. This CDR3 has 14 residues. V was shortened by 4 bases and J by 6 bases, with 10 bases between the two germline ends. The sequenced part of the CDR3 DNA is TGTGCCAGCAGTGTTGAGACAGTTAATTCACCC. It is translated as CASSVETVNSP. The complete CDR3 protein is CASSVETVNSPLHF.

This clone has at least ten counts. The CDR3 bases that were read are TGTGCCTGGGGAGCGGACACAGATACG. This sequence encodes CAWGADTDT. The full CDR3 protein reads CAWGADTDTQYF. The rearrangement joins TRBV30 to TRBJ2-3, with D possibly being TRBD2 (5 bases). The CDR3 end is not reached by the read, which stops 3 residues before it; the germline J gene fills it in. The CDR3 has 12 amino acids. Trimming took 5 bases from V and 2 from J, leaving 8 bases between them. Germline assignment: CDR1 GTSNPN and CDR2 SVGIG (reference sequence). Based on the CDR3 plus reference TRBV30 and TRBJ2-3, the full variable domain is SQTIHQWPATLVQPVGSPLSLECTVEGTSNPNLYWYRQAAGRGLQLLFYSVGIGQISSEVPQNLSASRPQDRQFILSSKKLLLSDSGFYLCAWGADTDTQYFGPGTRLTVL.

This clone was observed at least ten times. The read is 3 residues too short to cover the CDR3 end, so that end is filled in from the germline J gene. The V and J genes are TRBV30 and TRBJ2-1; 11 bases are a match to TRBD2. V was clipped by 5 bases and J by 0 bases; unmatched bases: 15. CDR3 length: 19 residues. The germline gives CDR1 GTSNPN, CDR2 SVGIG (reference sequence). The CDR3 sequence: CAWGGTSGVTHTSYNEQFF. CDR3 DNA, as far as it was read: TGTGCCTGGGGGGGGACTAGCGGAGTCACTCATACCTCCTACAATGAG.

This clone was seen at least ten times. The read ends 3 residues before the CDR3 terminus; that terminus is restored from the germline J gene. The V call is TRBV19, the J call TRBJ2-7, with TRBD2 matching 10 bases. The V and J ends lost 6 bases and 0 bases, in that order; junction bases with no gene match: 5. Germline loops: CDR1 LNHDA, CDR2 SQIVND (reference sequence). This CDR3 is 15 amino acids long. The sequenced part of the CDR3 DNA is TGTGCCAGTAGCACTACTAGCGGGAACTCCTACGAG. Translated, it gives CASSTTSGNSYE. The full CDR3 sequence reads CASSTTSGNSYEQYF.

There are many counts of this clone. The read terminates 3 residues ahead of where the CDR3 ends, so the germline J gene completes it. The chain recombines TRBV7-6 with TRBJ2-2; perhaps TRBD1 as D (6 bases). Per the germline V gene, CDR1 is SGHVS and CDR2 is FNYEAQ. This CDR3 comprises 17 residues. V lost 5 bases to trimming and J lost 4 bases, with 20 bases between them. The part of the CDR3 DNA that was read is TGTGCCAGCAGCCCGCTTTACAGACAGGACCTCACCGGGGAG. It is translated as CASSPLYRQDLTGE. The full-length CDR3 reads as CASSPLYRQDLTGELFF.

This clone showed up many times. The DNA ends 3 residues before the CDR3 does, and the rest of the CDR3 is filled in from the germline J gene. This chain connects TRBV20-1 to TRBJ1-2, with D hard to call. The CDR3 is 11 amino acids. Germline CDR1 DFQATT, CDR2 SNEGSKA (reference sequence). The V and J ends lost 6 bases and 4 bases respectively, with 9 bases between them. CDR3 bases read: TGCAGTGCCAAAAACAGCTATGGC. This gives the protein CSAKNSYG. The CDR3 in its entirety is CSAKNSYGYTF.

Many counts were recorded for this clone. The missing CDR3 end, 3 residues past where the read stops, is filled in from the germline J gene. The V and J genes are TRBV20-1 and TRBJ2-3; 8 bases map to TRBD2. The ends lost 1 base at V and 0 bases at J; junction bases unmatched: 6. CDR3 length: 16 residues. The V gene's germline CDR1 is DFQATT and CDR2 SNEGSKA (reference sequence). Incomplete CDR3 DNA: TGCAGTGCTAGAGTGGCCGGGACTAGTAGCACAGATACG. This sequence encodes CSARVAGTSSTDT. The whole CDR3 reads CSARVAGTSSTDTQYF.

This clone was observed many times. CDR3 region: CASSTFARTSGRGKTQYF. CDR3 bases read: TGTGCCAGCAGTACCTTCGCCAGGACTAGCGGGAGGGGAAAGACC. J is TRBJ2-5 and V is TRBV12-3 or TRBV12-4; 15 bases are a match to TRBD2. Coverage ceases 3 residues before the CDR3 finishes, and the germline J gene fills in the end. Trimming at V came to 5 bases and at J to 6 bases, leaving 13 bases not matched to a gene. This CDR3 region has 18 residues.